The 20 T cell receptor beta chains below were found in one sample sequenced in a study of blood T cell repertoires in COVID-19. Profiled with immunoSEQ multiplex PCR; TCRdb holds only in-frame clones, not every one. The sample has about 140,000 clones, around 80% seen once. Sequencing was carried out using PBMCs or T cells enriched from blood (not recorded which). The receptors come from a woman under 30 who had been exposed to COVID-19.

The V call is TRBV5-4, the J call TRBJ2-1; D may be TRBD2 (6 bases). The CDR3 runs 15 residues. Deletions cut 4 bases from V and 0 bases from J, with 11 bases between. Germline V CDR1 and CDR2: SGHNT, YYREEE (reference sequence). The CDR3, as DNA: TGTGCCAGCAGCCTCGGACTAAGCTCCTACAATGAGCAGTTCTTC. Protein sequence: CASSLGLSSYNEQFF. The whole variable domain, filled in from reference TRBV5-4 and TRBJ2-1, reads ETGVTQSPTHLIKTRGQQVTLRCSSQSGHNTVSWYQQALGQGPQFIFQYYREEENGRGNFPPRFSGLQFPNYSSELNVNALELDDSALYLCASSLGLSSYNEQFFGPGTRLTVL.

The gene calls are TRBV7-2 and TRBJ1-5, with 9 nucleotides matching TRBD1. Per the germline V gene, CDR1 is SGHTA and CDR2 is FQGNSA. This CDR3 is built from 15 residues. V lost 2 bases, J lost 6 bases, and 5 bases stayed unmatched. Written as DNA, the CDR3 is TGTGCCAGCAGCTTAAACCGGGACAGGGTTCAGCCCCAGCATTTT. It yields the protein CASSLNRDRVQPQHF.

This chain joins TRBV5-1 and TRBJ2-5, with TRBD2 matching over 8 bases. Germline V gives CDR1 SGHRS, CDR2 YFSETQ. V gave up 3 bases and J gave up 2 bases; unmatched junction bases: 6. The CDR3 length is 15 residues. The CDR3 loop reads CASSSGLAVQETQYF. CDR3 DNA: TGCGCCAGCAGCTCTGGACTAGCCGTACAAGAGACCCAGTACTTC.

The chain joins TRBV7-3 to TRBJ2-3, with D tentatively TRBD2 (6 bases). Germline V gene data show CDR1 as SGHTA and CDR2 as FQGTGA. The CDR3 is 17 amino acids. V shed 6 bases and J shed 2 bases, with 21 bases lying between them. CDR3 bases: TGTGCCAGCAGGGTAAGAGGACTACTCACTTACACAGATACGCAGTATTTT. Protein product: CASRVRGLLTYTDTQYF.

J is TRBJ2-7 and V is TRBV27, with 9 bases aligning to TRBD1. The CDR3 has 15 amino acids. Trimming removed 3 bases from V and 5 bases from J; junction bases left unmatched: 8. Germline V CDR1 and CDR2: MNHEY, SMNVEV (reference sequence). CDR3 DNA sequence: TGTGCCAGCAGTTTTTCTCCGGGACAGGGTAACGAGCAGTACTTC. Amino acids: CASSFSPGQGNEQYF.

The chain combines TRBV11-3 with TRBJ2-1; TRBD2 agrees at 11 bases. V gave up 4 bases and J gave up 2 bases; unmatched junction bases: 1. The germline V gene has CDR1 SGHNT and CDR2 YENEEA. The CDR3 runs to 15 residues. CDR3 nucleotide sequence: TGTGCCAGCAGCTCTAGCGGGGGGCCCTACAATGAGCAGTTCTTC. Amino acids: CASSSSGGPYNEQFF.

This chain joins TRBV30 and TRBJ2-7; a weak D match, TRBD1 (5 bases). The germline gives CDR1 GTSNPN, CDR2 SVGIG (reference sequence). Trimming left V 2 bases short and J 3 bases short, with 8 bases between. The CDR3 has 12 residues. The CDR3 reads CAWSSRVYEQYF. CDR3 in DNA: TGTGCCTGGAGTTCCAGGGTCTACGAGCAGTACTTC. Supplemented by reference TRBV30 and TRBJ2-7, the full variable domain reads SQTIHQWPATLVQPVGSPLSLECTVEGTSNPNLYWYRQAAGRGLQLLFYSVGIGQISSEVPQNLSASRPQDRQFILSSKKLLLSDSGFYLCAWSSRVYEQYFGPGTRLTVT.

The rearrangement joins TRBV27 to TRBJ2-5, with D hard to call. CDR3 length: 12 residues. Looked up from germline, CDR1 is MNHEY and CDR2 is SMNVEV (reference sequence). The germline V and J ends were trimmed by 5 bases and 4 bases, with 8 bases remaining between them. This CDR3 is CASSPHGETQYF. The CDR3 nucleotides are TGTGCCAGCAGTCCCCACGGAGAGACCCAGTACTTC.

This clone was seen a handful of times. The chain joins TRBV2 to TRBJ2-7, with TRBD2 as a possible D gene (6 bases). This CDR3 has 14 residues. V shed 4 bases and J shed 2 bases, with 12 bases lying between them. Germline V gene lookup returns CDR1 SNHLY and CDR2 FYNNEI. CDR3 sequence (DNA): TGTGCCAGCAGTGTTAAGCGGGCTACCTACGAGCAGTACTTC. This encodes CASSVKRATYEQYF.

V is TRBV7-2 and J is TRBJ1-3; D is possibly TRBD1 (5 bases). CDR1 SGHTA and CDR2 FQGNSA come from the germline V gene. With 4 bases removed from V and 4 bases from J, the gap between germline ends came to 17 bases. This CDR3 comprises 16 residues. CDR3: CASSSRVGGEGNTIYF. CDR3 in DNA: TGTGCCAGCAGCTCCAGGGTGGGGGGGGAAGGAAACACCATATATTTT.

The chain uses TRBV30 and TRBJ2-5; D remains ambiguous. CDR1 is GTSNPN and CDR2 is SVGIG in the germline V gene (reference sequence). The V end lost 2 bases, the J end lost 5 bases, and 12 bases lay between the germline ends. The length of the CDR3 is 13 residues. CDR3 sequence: CAWSMAGRETQYF. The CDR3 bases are TGTGCCTGGAGTATGGCAGGCCGGGAGACCCAGTACTTC.

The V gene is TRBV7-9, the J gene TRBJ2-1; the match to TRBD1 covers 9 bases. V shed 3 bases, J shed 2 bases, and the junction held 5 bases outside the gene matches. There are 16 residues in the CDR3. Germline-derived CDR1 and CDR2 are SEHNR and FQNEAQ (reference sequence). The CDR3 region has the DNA TGTGCCAGCAGCTTGAGGACAGGGGTACCCTACAATGAGCAGTTCTTC. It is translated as CASSLRTGVPYNEQFF.

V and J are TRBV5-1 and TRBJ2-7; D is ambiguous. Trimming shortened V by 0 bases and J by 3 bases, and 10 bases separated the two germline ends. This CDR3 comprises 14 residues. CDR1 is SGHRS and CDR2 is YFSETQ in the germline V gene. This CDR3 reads CASSLGYTVYEQYF. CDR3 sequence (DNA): TGCGCCAGCAGCTTGGGGTACACCGTCTACGAGCAGTACTTC. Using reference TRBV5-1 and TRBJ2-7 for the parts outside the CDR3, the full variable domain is KAGVTQTPRYLIKTRGQQVTLSCSPISGHRSVSWYQQTPGQGLQFLFEYFSETQRNKGNFPGRFSGRQFSNSRSEMNVSTLELGDSALYLCASSLGYTVYEQYFGPGTRLTVT.

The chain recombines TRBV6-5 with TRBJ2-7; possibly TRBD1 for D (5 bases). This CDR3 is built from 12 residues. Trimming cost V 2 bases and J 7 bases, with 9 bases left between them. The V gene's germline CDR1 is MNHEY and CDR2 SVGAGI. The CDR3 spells CASSYGAFEQYF. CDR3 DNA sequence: TGTGCCAGCAGTTACGGGGCATTTGAGCAGTACTTC.

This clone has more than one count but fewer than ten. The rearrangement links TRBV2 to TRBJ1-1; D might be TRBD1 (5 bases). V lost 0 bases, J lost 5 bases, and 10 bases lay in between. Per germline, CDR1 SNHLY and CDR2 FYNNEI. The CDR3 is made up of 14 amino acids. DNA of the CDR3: TGTGCCAGCAGTGAAGCGCTCGGGGGGACTGAAGCTTTCTTT. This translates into CASSEALGGTEAFF.

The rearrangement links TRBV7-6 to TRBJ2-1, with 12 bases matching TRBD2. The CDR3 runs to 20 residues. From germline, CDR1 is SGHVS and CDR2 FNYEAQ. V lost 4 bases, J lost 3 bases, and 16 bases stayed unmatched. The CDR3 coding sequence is TGTGCCAGCAGCTACAGCGTTTCGACTAGCGGGGGCTCCCTCTACAATGAGCAGTTCTTC. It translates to CASSYSVSTSGGSLYNEQFF.

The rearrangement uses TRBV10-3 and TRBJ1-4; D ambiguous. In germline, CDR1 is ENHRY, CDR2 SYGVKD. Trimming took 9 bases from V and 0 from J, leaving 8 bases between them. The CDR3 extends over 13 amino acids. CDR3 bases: TGTGCCATTACATCTGCAACTAATGAAAAACTGTTTTTT. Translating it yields CAITSATNEKLFF.

The CDR3 DNA follows: TGTGCCAGTAGTATGCCCGCCCAGGGCAATTCACCCCTCCACTTT. This sequence encodes CASSMPAQGNSPLHF. This chain joins TRBV19 and TRBJ1-6; maybe TRBD1 (5 bases). CDR1 LNHDA and CDR2 SQIVND come from the germline V gene (reference sequence). Trimming removed 3 bases from V and 7 bases from J, with 13 bases in between. The CDR3 has 15 amino acids.

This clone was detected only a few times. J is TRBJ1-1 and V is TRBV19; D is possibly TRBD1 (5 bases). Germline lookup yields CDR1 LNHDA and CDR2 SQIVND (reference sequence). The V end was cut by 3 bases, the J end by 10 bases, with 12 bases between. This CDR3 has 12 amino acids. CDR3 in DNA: TGTGCCAGTAGTATCTGGGCCGGGGGAGCTTTCTTT. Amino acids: CASSIWAGGAFF.

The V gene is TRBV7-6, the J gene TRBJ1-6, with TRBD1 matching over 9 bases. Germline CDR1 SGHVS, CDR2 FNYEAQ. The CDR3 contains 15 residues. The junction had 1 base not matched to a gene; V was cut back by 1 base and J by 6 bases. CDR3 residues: CASSLGQGVNSPLHF. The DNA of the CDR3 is TGTGCCAGCAGCTTAGGACAGGGGGTTAATTCACCCCTCCACTTT.